This T cell receptor beta chain was identified during a study of cytomegalovirus exposure and HLA in healthy donors. Overall study: Earlier work reported approximately 110 million unique TCR beta sequences from about 180 million T cells. Findings of the study overall: There were fewer than 200 TCR beta chains listed as cytomegalovirus-associated.

The study ran its PCR with 60 Vbeta and 13 Jbeta primers. Generated by immunoSEQ multiplex PCR, the TCRdb table keeps only in-frame clones and is missing some. The sample comprises around 150,000 clones, less than 9.5% of which are singletons, and 1.5% to 2% rests with the top ten. The CDR3 covers 14 residues. Looked up from germline, CDR1 is MNHEY and CDR2 is SMNVEV (reference sequence). The V gene lost 6 bases and the J gene lost 8 bases, with 16 bases spanning the gap. This clone was counted only a few times. What it binds is unknown. Healthy bone marrow donors supplied every sample. The sequencing sample was made of PBMCs. The V call is TRBV27, the J call TRBJ1-4; D ambiguous. The TCR originated in a male donor in good health and CMV-seronegative. CDR3 sequence (DNA): TGTGCCAGCAGGCGGGTGGCTCCCGGAGAAAAACTGTTTTTT. It codes for CASRRVAPGEKLFF.